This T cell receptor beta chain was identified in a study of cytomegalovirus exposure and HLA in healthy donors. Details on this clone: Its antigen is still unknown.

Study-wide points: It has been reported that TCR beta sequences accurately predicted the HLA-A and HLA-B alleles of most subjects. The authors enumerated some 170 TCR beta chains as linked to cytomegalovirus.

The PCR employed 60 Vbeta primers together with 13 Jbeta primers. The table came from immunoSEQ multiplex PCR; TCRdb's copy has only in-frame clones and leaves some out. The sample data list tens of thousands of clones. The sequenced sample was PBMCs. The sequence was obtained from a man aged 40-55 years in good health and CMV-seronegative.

The CDR3 protein is CASSHSEAGGQNIQYF. Written as DNA, the CDR3 is TGTGCCAGCAGCCATTCAGAAGCGGGGGGGCAAAACATTCAGTACTTC. The chain carries TRBV4-2 and TRBJ2-4, with 10 nucleotides matching TRBD2. CDR1 is LGHNA, CDR2 YNFKEQ, per germline. The CDR3 has 16 residues. After removal of 3 bases from V and 5 bases from J, the junction contained 7 bases not matched to a gene.